The 27 T cell receptor beta chains reported below all come from one sample, sequenced in a study of cytomegalovirus exposure and HLA in healthy donors. The PCR was carried out with 60 Vbeta primers and 13 Jbeta primers. Generated by immunoSEQ multiplex PCR, the TCRdb table keeps only in-frame clones and is missing some. The sample records about 63,000 clones, roughly 77% being singletons. Sequencing used PBMCs. The receptor source for this set is a woman in her 40s in good health and CMV-seropositive.

The V and J genes are TRBV10-3 and TRBJ2-5, with D maybe TRBD2 (6 bases). With the DNA end fitting TRBJ2-7 better, the J assignment may be wrong. The CDR3 extends over 13 amino acids. In germline, CDR1 is ENHRY, CDR2 SYGVKD. CDR3 loop: CAIRPRETYEQYF. The CDR3 DNA reads as TGTGCCATCAGGCCCCGGGAGACCTACGAGCAGTACTTC.

This clone was found a few times. The chain employs TRBV7-3 and TRBJ2-6; D is possibly TRBD1 (5 bases). The CDR3 covers 15 residues. V gave up 0 bases and J gave up 2 bases, with 5 bases separating them. Germline values: CDR1 SGHTA, CDR2 FQGTGA. CDR3 loop: CASSLTRAGANVLTF. In DNA form, the CDR3 reads TGTGCCAGCAGCTTAACCAGGGCTGGGGCCAACGTCCTGACTTTC.

The V gene is TRBV5-1, the J gene TRBJ1-3; D might be TRBD1 (6 bases). This CDR3 has 16 residues. The V and J ends lost 4 bases and 4 bases respectively, with 18 bases between them. Germline V CDR1 and CDR2: SGHRS, YFSETQ. CDR3 amino acids: CASSPVGGPGGNTIYF. CDR3 sequence (DNA): TGCGCCAGCAGCCCGGTGGGGGGGCCCGGAGGAAACACCATATATTTT.

The chain joins TRBV29-1 to TRBJ1-1; 7 bases line up with TRBD1. After removal of 4 bases from V and 3 bases from J, the junction contained 2 bases not matched to a gene. The germline CDR1 and CDR2 sequences are SQVTM and ANQGSEA. There are 12 residues in the CDR3. The CDR3 coding sequence is TGCAGCGTTGTCAGGGGGGACACTGAAGCTTTCTTT. It encodes CSVVRGDTEAFF.

The chain uses TRBV12-5 and TRBJ2-1, with D uncertain. The germline CDR1 and CDR2 sequences are LGHNT and FRNRAP. This CDR3 has 11 residues. Trimming pared 3 bases from V and 8 bases from J, leaving 5 bases between. The CDR3 sequence is CASGLRDEQFF. CDR3 in DNA: TGTGCTAGTGGTTTACGCGATGAGCAGTTCTTC. Using reference TRBV12-5 and TRBJ2-1 for the parts outside the CDR3, the full variable domain is DARVTQTPRHKVTEMGQEVTMRCQPILGHNTVFWYRQTMMQGLELLAYFRNRAPLDDSGMPKDRFSAEMPDATLATLKIQPSEPRDSAVYFCASGLRDEQFFGPGTRLTVL.

This clone has only a few counts. The genes are TRBV5-1 and TRBJ2-4; perhaps TRBD1 as D (6 bases). Trimming cost V 0 bases and J 6 bases, with 13 bases left between them. The V gene's germline CDR1 is SGHRS and CDR2 YFSETQ. The CDR3 has 15 residues. CDR3 sequence: CASSLEARGGNIQYF. For the CDR3, the DNA is TGCGCCAGCAGCTTGGAGGCCAGGGGCGGAAACATTCAGTACTTC. Filled out from reference TRBV5-1 and TRBJ2-4, the complete variable domain reads KAGVTQTPRYLIKTRGQQVTLSCSPISGHRSVSWYQQTPGQGLQFLFEYFSETQRNKGNFPGRFSGRQFSNSRSEMNVSTLELGDSALYLCASSLEARGGNIQYFGAGTRLSVL.

J is TRBJ2-1 and V is TRBV7-3; maybe TRBD2 (6 bases). The V end lost 3 bases, the J end lost 10 bases, and 13 bases lay between the germline ends. CDR1 is SGHTA and CDR2 is FQGTGA in the germline V gene. This CDR3 has 13 amino acids. The CDR3 reads CASSFPPAGEQFF. Here the CDR3 DNA reads TGTGCCAGCAGCTTCCCCCCCGCGGGAGAGCAGTTCTTC.

CDR3 region: CASSSDRGDYGYTF. The CDR3 region has the DNA TGTGCCAGCAGCTCGGACAGGGGGGACTATGGCTACACCTTC. This sequence joins TRBV7-9 and TRBJ1-2; 10 nucleotides align to TRBD1. The CDR3 runs to 14 residues. The V gene's germline CDR1 is SEHNR and CDR2 FQNEAQ (reference sequence). V lost 4 bases to trimming and J lost 3 bases; unmatched junction nucleotides: 2. Full variable domain (rest looked up from reference TRBV7-9 and TRBJ1-2): DTGVSQNPRHKITKRGQNVTFRCDPISEHNRLYWYRQTLGQGPEFLTYFQNEAQLEKSRLLSDRFSAERPKGSFSTLEIQRTEQGDSAMYLCASSSDRGDYGYTFGSGTRLTVV.

This clone was seen once. The chain has TRBV6-1 and TRBJ1-2; weak D call: TRBD1 (5 bases). V was pared by 7 bases and J by 5 bases, with 14 bases between. Germline lookup yields CDR1 MNHNS and CDR2 SASEGT. The CDR3 totals 13 residues. The CDR3 nucleotides read TGTGCCAGCAAGGTTCCAGGGAAGTATGGCTACACCTTC. This gives the protein CASKVPGKYGYTF.

The gene calls are TRBV4-1 and TRBJ1-1; a possible D gene is TRBD1 (6 bases). The germline V and J ends were trimmed by 1 base and 3 bases, with 15 bases remaining between them. This CDR3 is 16 amino acids long. CDR1 MGHRA and CDR2 YSYEKL come from the germline V gene. The CDR3: CASSQVTLRGYTEAFF. CDR3 in DNA: TGCGCCAGCAGCCAAGTTACCCTCAGGGGTTACACTGAAGCTTTCTTT.

The sample holds one count of this clone. J is TRBJ2-1 and V is TRBV6-5; 7 nucleotides line up with TRBD1. The CDR3 length is 15 residues. Trimming removed 5 bases from V and 3 bases from J; junction bases left unmatched: 7. Germline V gene sequence: CDR1 MNHEY, CDR2 SVGAGI. CDR3 region: CASSLDRSGYNEQFF. The CDR3 DNA sequence: TGTGCCAGCAGTCTGGACAGGTCCGGCTACAATGAGCAGTTCTTC.

The chain joins TRBV16 to TRBJ1-1, with 9 bases aligning to TRBD1. V trimming: 4 bases; J trimming: 0 bases; junction bases outside the gene matches: 6. Germline loops: CDR1 KGHSY, CDR2 FQNENV. The CDR3 is made up of 16 amino acids. Here the CDR3 reads CASSRTGGRMNTEAFF. In DNA, the CDR3 is TGTGCCAGCAGCCGTACAGGGGGCCGGATGAACACTGAAGCTTTCTTT.

The V and J genes are TRBV28 and TRBJ2-7, with D possibly matching TRBD2 (6 bases). The length of the CDR3 is 15 residues. V was shortened by 5 bases and J by 7 bases, with 21 bases between the two germline ends. Germline V gives CDR1 MDHEN, CDR2 SYDVKM. CDR3 region: CASSPLGDSVYEQYF. The CDR3 bases are TGTGCCAGCAGTCCCCTCGGGGACTCCGTATATGAGCAGTACTTC.

The V call is TRBV6-5, the J call TRBJ2-1, with D maybe TRBD1 (6 bases). The CDR3 covers 14 residues. In germline, CDR1 is MNHEY, CDR2 SVGAGI. V dropped 8 bases and J dropped 5 bases, with 16 bases sitting between them. The CDR3 sequence: CASRHRTENNEQFF. CDR3 sequence (DNA): TGTGCCAGCCGCCATAGGACAGAAAACAATGAGCAGTTCTTC.

This sequence joins TRBV15 and TRBJ1-3, with D unclear. Germline loops: CDR1 LNHNV, CDR2 YYDKDF (reference sequence). Trimming removed 0 bases from V and 0 bases from J, with 9 bases in between. This CDR3 contains 16 residues. CDR3 nucleotides: TGTGCCACCAGCAGAGATACGCCGAGCTCTGGAAACACCATATATTTT. It is translated as CATSRDTPSSGNTIYF.

This rearrangement joins TRBV6-1 to TRBJ2-2; TRBD2 matches 9 bases. Trimming cost V 7 bases and J 5 bases; bases outside gene matches: 8. The germline CDR1 and CDR2 sequences are MNHNS and SASEGT. The CDR3 is 15 residues long. CDR3 sequence (DNA): TGTGCCAGCATTTTGCGGGGGGGAACGACCGGGGAGCTGTTTTTT. Protein: CASILRGGTTGELFF.

This rearrangement joins TRBV4-3 to TRBJ2-2; 8 nucleotides line up with TRBD2. The germline V gene encodes CDR1 LGHNA and CDR2 YSLEER. J was trimmed by 5 bases and V by 2 bases; bases with no gene match: 4. The CDR3 consists of 15 residues. This CDR3 reads CASSQRRGATGELFF. For the CDR3, the DNA is TGCGCCAGCAGCCAAAGGCGGGGGGCTACCGGGGAGCTGTTTTTT.

In its sample, this clone was seen a few times. V usage is TRBV4-2 and J usage is TRBJ2-4, with a possible D match to TRBD2 (6 bases). Germline V gene sequence: CDR1 LGHNA, CDR2 YNFKEQ. The length of the CDR3 is 14 residues. Trimming stripped 5 bases from V and 6 bases from J, with 14 bases between. In nucleotides, the CDR3 is TGTGCCAGCAGCAGAGAGGAGGGTCCAAACATTCAGTACTTC. Its protein is CASSREEGPNIQYF.

This rearrangement joins TRBV6-5 to TRBJ1-2; D unresolved. This CDR3 is 13 amino acids long. Germline V lookup: CDR1 MNHEY, CDR2 SVGAGI. Trimming left V 5 bases short and J 3 bases short, with 10 bases between. The CDR3 sequence is CASSGRGDYGYTF. CDR3 sequence (DNA): TGTGCCAGCAGTGGTCGCGGGGACTATGGCTACACCTTC.

CDR3 bases: TGTGCCAGCAGGAAGCGGACAGAAAGCACAGATACGCAGTATTTT. As protein: CASRKRTESTDTQYF. The rearrangement links TRBV2 to TRBJ2-3; D is possibly TRBD1 (6 bases). Trimming left V 6 bases short and J 0 bases short, with 13 bases between. Germline-derived CDR1 and CDR2 are SNHLY and FYNNEI. This CDR3 has 15 amino acids.

CDR3 protein: CASSVGAGSSTGELFF. The CDR3 DNA reads as TGTGCCAGCAGCGTCGGAGCGGGATCGAGCACCGGGGAGCTGTTTTTT. This chain links TRBV9 with TRBJ2-2, with 7 positions matching TRBD2. The CDR3 totals 16 residues. Germline-derived CDR1 and CDR2 are SGDLS and YYNGEE. The V segment lost 2 bases and the J segment 4 bases; nucleotides outside the gene matches: 8.

A remark on this clone: This sample also contains other DNA sequences that code for the same CDR3. The chain uses TRBV18 and TRBJ1-4, with TRBD1 as a possible D gene (6 bases). Per the germline V gene, CDR1 is KGHSH and CDR2 is LQKENI. This CDR3 is 13 amino acids long. V was cut by 2 bases and J by 7 bases, with 8 bases left in between. The DNA for the CDR3 is TGTGCCAGCTCACCAGGGGGCGGTGAAAAACTGTTTTTT. Translated: CASSPGGGEKLFF.

The chain links TRBV19 to TRBJ2-3, with 11 nucleotides matching TRBD2. The CDR3 loop spans 15 amino acids. The trim removed 8 bases at V and 2 bases at J, leaving 6 bases unmatched. Per germline, CDR1 LNHDA and CDR2 SQIVND (reference sequence). The CDR3 sequence is CASCPGLADTDTQYF. For the CDR3, the DNA is TGTGCCAGTTGCCCGGGACTAGCGGACACAGATACGCAGTATTTT.

The V and J genes are TRBV6-1 and TRBJ2-7; 8 bases agree with TRBD2. CDR3 length equals 15 residues. The J segment lost 2 bases and the V segment lost 4 bases, leaving 7 bases of the junction unmatched. Germline lookup yields CDR1 MNHNS and CDR2 SASEGT. The CDR3 bases are TGTGCCAGCAGTGCTGTCCAGCGGGGGACCTACGAGCAGTACTTC. This gives the protein CASSAVQRGTYEQYF.

The V call is TRBV5-1, the J call TRBJ1-5, with a weak D call TRBD1 (6 bases). Between the trimmed V and J ends, which lost 0 bases and 4 bases, there was a span of 11 bases. The V gene's germline CDR1 is SGHRS and CDR2 YFSETQ. The CDR3 runs to 15 residues. The CDR3 coding sequence is TGCGCCAGCAGCTTGGAACCGGGACAAAATCAGCCCCAGCATTTT. Encoded protein: CASSLEPGQNQPQHF. Together with reference TRBV5-1 and TRBJ1-5, the CDR3 gives the full variable domain: KAGVTQTPRYLIKTRGQQVTLSCSPISGHRSVSWYQQTPGQGLQFLFEYFSETQRNKGNFPGRFSGRQFSNSRSEMNVSTLELGDSALYLCASSLEPGQNQPQHFGDGTRLSIL.

The V gene is TRBV6-1, the J gene TRBJ2-6; the D gene is possibly TRBD1 (6 bases). Germline CDR1 MNHNS, CDR2 SASEGT. V lost 2 bases and J lost 2, with 13 bases in between. There are 17 residues in the CDR3. CDR3 DNA: TGTGCCAGCAGTGAACCCGGACAGACCACTGGGGCCAACGTCCTGACTTTC. Translation: CASSEPGQTTGANVLTF.

This chain uses TRBV29-1 with TRBJ1-2, with D maybe TRBD1 (5 bases). This CDR3 is 13 amino acids long. V lost 1 base to trimming and J lost 8 bases, with 14 bases between them. Germline CDR1 reads SQVTM; CDR2 reads ANQGSEA. DNA of the CDR3: TGCAGCGTTGAAGCGGGATGGGGGGGAGGCTACACCTTC. It yields the protein CSVEAGWGGGYTF.